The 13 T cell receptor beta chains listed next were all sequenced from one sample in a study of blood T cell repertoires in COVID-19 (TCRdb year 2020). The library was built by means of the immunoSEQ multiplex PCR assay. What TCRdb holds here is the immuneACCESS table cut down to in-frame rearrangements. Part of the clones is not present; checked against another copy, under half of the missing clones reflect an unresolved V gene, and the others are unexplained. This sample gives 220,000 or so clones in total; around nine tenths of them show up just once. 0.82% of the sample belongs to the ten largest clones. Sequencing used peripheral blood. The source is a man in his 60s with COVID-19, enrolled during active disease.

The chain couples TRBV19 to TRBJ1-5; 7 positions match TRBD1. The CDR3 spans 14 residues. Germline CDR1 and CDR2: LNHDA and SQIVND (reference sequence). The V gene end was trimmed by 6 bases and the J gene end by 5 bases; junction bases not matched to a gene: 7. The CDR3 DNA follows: TGTGCCAGTAGGTCGACAGGGTTCGATCAGCCCCAGCATTTT. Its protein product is CASRSTGFDQPQHF. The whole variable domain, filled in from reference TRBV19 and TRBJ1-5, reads DGGITQSPKYLFRKEGQNVTLSCEQNLNHDAMYWYRQDPGQGLRLIYYSQIVNDFQKGDIAEGYSVSREKKESFPLTVTSAQKNPTAFYLCASRSTGFDQPQHFGDGTRLSIL.

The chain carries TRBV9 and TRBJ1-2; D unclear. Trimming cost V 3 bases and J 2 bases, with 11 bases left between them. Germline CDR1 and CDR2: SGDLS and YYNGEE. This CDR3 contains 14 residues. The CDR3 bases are TGTGCCAGCAGCGCCCAGACGGGGAACTATGGCTACACCTTC. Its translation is CASSAQTGNYGYTF.

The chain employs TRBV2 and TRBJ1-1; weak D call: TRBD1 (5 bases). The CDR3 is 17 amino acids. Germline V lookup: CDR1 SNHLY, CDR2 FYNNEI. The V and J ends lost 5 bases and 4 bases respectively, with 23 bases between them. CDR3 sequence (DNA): TGTGCCAGCAGTCCGCGTGAAGGGGTGGTTGTGGCCACTGAAGCTTTCTTT. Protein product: CASSPREGVVVATEAFF.

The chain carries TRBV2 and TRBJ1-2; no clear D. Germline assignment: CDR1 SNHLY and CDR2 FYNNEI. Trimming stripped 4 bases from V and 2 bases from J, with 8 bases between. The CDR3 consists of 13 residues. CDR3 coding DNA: TGTGCCAGCAGTGTGGAGTCGAACTATGGCTACACCTTC. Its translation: CASSVESNYGYTF.

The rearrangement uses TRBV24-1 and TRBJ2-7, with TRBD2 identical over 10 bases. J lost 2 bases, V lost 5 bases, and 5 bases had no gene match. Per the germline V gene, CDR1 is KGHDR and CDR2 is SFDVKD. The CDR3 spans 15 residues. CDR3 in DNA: TGTGCCACCAGTGGTTCCGGGACTAGCGCCTACGAGCAGTACTTC. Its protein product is CATSGSGTSAYEQYF.

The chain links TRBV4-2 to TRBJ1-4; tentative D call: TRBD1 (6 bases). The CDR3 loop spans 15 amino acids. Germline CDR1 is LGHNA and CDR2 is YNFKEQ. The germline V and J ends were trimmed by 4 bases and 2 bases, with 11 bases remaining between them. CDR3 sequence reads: CASSLEGGTNEKLFF. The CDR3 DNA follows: TGTGCCAGCAGCCTCGAGGGGGGGACTAATGAAAAACTGTTTTTT.

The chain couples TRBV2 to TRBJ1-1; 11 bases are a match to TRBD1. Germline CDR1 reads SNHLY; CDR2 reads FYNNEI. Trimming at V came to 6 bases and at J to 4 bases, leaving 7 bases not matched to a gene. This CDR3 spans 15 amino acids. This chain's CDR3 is CASRGTGGGPTEAFF. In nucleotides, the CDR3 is TGTGCCAGCAGGGGGACAGGGGGAGGGCCCACTGAAGCTTTCTTT.

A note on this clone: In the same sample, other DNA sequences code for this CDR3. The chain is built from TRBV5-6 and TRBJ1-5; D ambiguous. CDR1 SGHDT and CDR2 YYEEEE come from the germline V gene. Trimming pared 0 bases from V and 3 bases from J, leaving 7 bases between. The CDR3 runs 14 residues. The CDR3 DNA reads TGTGCCAGCAGCTTGGGTCAAGCCAATCAGCCCCAGCATTTT. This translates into CASSLGQANQPQHF.

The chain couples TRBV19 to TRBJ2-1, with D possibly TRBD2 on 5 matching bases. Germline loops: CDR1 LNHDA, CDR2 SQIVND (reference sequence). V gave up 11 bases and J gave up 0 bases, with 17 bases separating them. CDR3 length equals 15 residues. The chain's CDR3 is CAADTPGSSYNEQFF. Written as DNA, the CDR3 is TGTGCCGCGGATACCCCGGGAAGCTCCTACAATGAGCAGTTCTTC. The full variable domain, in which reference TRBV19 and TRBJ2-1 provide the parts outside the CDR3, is DGGITQSPKYLFRKEGQNVTLSCEQNLNHDAMYWYRQDPGQGLRLIYYSQIVNDFQKGDIAEGYSVSREKKESFPLTVTSAQKNPTAFYLCAADTPGSSYNEQFFGPGTRLTVL.

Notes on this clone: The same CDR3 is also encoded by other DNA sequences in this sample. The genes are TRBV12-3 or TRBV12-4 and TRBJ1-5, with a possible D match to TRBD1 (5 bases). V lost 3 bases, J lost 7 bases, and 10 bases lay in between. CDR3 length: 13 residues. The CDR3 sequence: CASSLGGGQPQHF. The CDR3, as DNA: TGTGCCAGCAGTTTGGGGGGAGGGCAGCCCCAGCATTTT.

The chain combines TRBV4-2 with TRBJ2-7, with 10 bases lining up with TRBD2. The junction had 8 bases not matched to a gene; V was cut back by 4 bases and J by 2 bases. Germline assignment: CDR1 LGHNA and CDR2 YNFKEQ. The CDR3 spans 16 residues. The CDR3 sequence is CASSRGSGGITYEQYF. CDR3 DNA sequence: TGTGCCAGCAGCCGAGGTAGCGGGGGGATTACCTACGAGCAGTACTTC.

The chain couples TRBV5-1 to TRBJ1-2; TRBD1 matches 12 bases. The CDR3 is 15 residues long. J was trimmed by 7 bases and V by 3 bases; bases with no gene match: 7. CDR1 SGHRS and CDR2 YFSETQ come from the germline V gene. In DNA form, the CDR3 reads TGCGCCAGCAGCTACGCGGGACAGGGGGCGGGTGGCTACACCTTC. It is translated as CASSYAGQGAGGYTF.

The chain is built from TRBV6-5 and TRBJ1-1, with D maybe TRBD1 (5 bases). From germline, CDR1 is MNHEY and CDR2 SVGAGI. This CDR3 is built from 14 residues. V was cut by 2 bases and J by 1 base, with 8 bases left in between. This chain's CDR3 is CASSYGGQNTEAFF. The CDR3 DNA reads TGTGCCAGCAGTTACGGCGGACAGAACACTGAAGCTTTCTTT.